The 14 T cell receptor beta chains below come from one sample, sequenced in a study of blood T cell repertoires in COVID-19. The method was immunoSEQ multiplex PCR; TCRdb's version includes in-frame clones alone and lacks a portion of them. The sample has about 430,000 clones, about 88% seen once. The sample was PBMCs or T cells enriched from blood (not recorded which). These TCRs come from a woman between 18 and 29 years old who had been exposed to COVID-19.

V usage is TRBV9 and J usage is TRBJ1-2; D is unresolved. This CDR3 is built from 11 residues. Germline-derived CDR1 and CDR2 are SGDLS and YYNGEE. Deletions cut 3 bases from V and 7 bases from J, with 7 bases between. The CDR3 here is CASSGATGYTF. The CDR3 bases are TGTGCCAGCAGCGGGGCGACTGGCTACACCTTC. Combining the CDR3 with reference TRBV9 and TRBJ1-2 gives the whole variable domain DSGVTQTPKHLITATGQRVTLRCSPRSGDLSVYWYQQSLDQGLQFLIQYYNGEERAKGNILERFSAQQFPDLHSELNLSSLELGDSALYFCASSGATGYTFGSGTRLTVV.

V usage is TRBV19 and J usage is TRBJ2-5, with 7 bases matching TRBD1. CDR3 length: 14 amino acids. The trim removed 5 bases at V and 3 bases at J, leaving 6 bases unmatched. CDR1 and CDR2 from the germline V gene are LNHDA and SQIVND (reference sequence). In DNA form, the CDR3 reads TGTGCCAGTAGTGCACAACAGGGGAAAGAGACCCAGTACTTC. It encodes CASSAQQGKETQYF.

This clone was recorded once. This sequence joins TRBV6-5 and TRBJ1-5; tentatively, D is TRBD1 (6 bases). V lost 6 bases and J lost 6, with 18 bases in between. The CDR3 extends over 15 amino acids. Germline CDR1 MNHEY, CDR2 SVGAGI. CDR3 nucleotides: TGTGCCAGCAGATCCACAGGGCGGGCATCTCAGCCCCAGCATTTT. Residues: CASRSTGRASQPQHF.

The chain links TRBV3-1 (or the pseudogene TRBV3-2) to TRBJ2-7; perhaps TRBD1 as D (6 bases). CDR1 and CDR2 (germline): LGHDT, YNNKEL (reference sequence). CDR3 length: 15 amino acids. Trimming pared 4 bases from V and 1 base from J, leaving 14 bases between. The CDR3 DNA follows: TGTGCCAGCAGCCTTCGGGACACTCATTCCTACGAGCAGTACTTC. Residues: CASSLRDTHSYEQYF.

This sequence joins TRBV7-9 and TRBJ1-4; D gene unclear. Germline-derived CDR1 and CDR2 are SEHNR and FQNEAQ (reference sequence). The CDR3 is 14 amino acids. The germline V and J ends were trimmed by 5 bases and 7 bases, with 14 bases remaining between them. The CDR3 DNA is TGTGCCAGCAGCCTCACCTCGGGGTTTGAAAAACTGTTTTTT. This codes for CASSLTSGFEKLFF.

The chain's CDR3 is CASSLWTGVNQPQHF. CDR3 coding DNA: TGTGCCAGCAGCTTGTGGACAGGGGTAAATCAGCCCCAGCATTTT. The chain joins TRBV5-6 to TRBJ1-5; 9 bases fit TRBD1. The CDR3 totals 15 residues. The V gene end was trimmed by 1 base and the J gene end by 4 bases; junction bases not matched to a gene: 3. Germline CDR1 and CDR2: SGHDT and YYEEEE. The variable domain in full, with the rest retrieved from reference TRBV5-6 and TRBJ1-5, is DAGVTQSPTHLIKTRGQQVTLRCSPKSGHDTVSWYQQALGQGPQFIFQYYEEEERQRGNFPDRFSGHQFPNYSSELNVNALLLGDSALYLCASSLWTGVNQPQHFGDGTRLSIL.

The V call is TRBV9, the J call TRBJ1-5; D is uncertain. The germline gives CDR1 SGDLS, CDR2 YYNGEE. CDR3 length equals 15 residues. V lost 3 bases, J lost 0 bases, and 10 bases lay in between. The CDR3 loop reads CASSEMEHSNQPQHF. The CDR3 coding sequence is TGTGCCAGCAGCGAGATGGAGCATAGCAATCAGCCCCAGCATTTT.

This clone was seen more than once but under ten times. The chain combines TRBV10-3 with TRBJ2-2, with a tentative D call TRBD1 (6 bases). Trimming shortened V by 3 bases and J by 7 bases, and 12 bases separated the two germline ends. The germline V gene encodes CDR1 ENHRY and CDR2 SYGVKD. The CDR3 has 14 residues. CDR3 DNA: TGTGCCATCAGTGACGGGTCACAGGGCGGGGAGCTGTTTTTT. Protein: CAISDGSQGGELFF.

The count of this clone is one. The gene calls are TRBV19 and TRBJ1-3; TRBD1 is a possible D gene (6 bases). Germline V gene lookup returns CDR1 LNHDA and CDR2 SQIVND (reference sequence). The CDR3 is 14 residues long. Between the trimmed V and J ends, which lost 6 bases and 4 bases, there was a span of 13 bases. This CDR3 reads CASSMAGGGNTIYF. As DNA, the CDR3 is TGTGCCAGTAGCATGGCGGGGGGCGGAAACACCATATATTTT.

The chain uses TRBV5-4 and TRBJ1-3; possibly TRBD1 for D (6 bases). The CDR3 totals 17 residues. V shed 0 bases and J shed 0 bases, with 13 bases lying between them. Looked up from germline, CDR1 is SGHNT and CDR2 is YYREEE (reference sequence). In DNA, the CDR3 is TGTGCCAGCAGCTTGGGGGCCCAGGGGAGCTCTGGAAACACCATATATTTT. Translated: CASSLGAQGSSGNTIYF.

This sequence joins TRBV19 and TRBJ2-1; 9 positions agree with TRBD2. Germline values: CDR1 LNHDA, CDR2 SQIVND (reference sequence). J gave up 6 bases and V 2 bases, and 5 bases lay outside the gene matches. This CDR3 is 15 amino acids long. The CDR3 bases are TGTGCCAGTAGTATAATAGGCGGGAGGGCCAATGAGCAGTTCTTC. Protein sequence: CASSIIGGRANEQFF.

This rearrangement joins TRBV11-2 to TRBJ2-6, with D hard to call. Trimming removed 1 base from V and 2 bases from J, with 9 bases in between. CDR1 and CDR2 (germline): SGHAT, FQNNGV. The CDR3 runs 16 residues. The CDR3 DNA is TGTGCCAGCAGCTTAGTCAGCGTCGCTGGGGCCAACGTCCTGACTTTC. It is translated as CASSLVSVAGANVLTF.

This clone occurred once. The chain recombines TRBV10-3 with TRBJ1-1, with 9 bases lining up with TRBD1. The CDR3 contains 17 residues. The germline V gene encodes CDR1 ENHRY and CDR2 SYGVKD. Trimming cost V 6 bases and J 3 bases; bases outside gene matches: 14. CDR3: CAIRPWTGVGRDTEAFF. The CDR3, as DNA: TGTGCCATCAGGCCCTGGACAGGGGTTGGTCGGGACACTGAAGCTTTCTTT.

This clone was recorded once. The CDR3 reads CASSEQLFF. The DNA for the CDR3 is TGTGCCAGCAGCGAGCAACTGTTTTTT. The chain has TRBV13 and TRBJ1-4; D is undetermined. Deletions cut 5 bases from V and 12 bases from J, with 4 bases between. There are 9 residues in the CDR3. Germline V gene sequence: CDR1 PRHDT, CDR2 FYEKMQ (reference sequence).